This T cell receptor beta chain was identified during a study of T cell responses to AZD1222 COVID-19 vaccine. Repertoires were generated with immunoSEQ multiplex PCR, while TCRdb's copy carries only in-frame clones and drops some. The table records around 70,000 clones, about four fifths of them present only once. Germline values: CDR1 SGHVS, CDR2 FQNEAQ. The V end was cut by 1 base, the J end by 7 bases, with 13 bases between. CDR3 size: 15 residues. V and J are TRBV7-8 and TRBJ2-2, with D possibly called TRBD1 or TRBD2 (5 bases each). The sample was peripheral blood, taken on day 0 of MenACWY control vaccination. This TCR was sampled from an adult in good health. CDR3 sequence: CASSLVRDALGELFF. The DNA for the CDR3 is TGTGCCAGCAGCTTAGTCAGGGACGCTCTCGGGGAGCTGTTTTTT.